This is a list of T cell receptor beta chains from one sample in a study of monozygotic twins with inflammatory bowel disease. TCRdb re-called the 5' RACE reads; one entry per CDR3 protein, DNA not given. Recorded for this sample: 110,000 to 150,000 distinct CDR3 sequences. The specimen sequenced was blood. The receptors shown here come from a human donor with ulcerative colitis or Crohn's disease, or a healthy co-twin of an affected twin (not recorded which). Both conserved end residues are part of each CDR3. The order of the fields is V gene, J gene, CDR3 length, CDR3 protein.

>TRBV14|TRBJ2-1|14
CASSQEIGVNEQFF
>TRBV27|TRBJ2-7|15
CASSSPRTATYEQYF
>TRBV5-1|TRBJ1-2|15
CASSLGPGTLYGYTF
>TRBV7-8|TRBJ2-3|16
CASSLGYRAITDTQYF
>TRBV6-6|TRBJ1-1|14
CASSLTWGDTEAFF
>TRBV29-1|TRBJ1-2|13
CSVEKGQHYGYTF
>TRBV4-1|TRBJ2-3|16
CASSQGDRRSTDTQYF
>TRBV19|TRBJ1-5|14
CATRGERGNQPQHF
>TRBV4-1|TRBJ2-7|15
CASSEMPGETYEQYF
>TRBV5-1|TRBJ1-5|14
CASSLGGSNQPQHF
>TRBV7-3|TRBJ2-1|13
CASSPSSGLEQFF
>TRBV5-1|TRBJ2-1|12
CASSLELNEQFF
>TRBV4-3|TRBJ1-1|16
CASSQDPIQGVKGAFF
>TRBV7-2|TRBJ2-1|16
CASSLAGGRGDNEQFF
>TRBV7-3|TRBJ1-1|15
CASSEPSGGVTEAFF
>TRBV7-3|TRBJ2-2|14
CASSLTGPTGELFF
>TRBV5-1|TRBJ1-4|16
CASSKGQGPEYEKLFF
>TRBV4-3|TRBJ2-2|14
CASSQAPNTGELFF
>TRBV3-1|TRBJ1-6|13
CASSRKDNSPLHF
>TRBV20-1|TRBJ2-1|15
CSARDLGGSYNEQFF
>TRBV7-9|TRBJ2-3|11
CASYLDGTQYF
>TRBV12-3/TRBV12-4|TRBJ1-1|15
CASSLGSGVNTEAFF
>TRBV29-1|TRBJ2-3|15
CSVPRAGTSTDTQYF
>TRBV7-9|TRBJ2-4|16
CASSFEGSLAKNMQYF
>TRBV18|TRBJ1-4|14
CASSSSSTGEKLFF
>TRBV28|TRBJ2-4|15
CASSSNGQFFNIQYF
>TRBV5-6|TRBJ1-1|15
CASSLTRGTNTEAFF
>TRBV7-2|TRBJ1-2|14
CASSPTGSYYGYTF
>TRBV11-3|TRBJ1-1|13
CASSSDSPTEAFF
>TRBV3-1|TRBJ2-2|17
CASSQERRAINTGELFF
>TRBV5-4|TRBJ1-3|12
CASSRTGDTIYF
>TRBV20-1|TRBJ1-5|16
CSARKGISSRVQPQHF
>TRBV7-2|TRBJ2-5|13
CASSLEGEGTQYF
>TRBV5-1|TRBJ1-1|17
CASSEDRGLVTNTEAFF
>TRBV7-8|TRBJ2-7|15
CASSHNQGRSYEQYF
>TRBV5-1|TRBJ1-1|13
CASSADRVEEAFF
>TRBV5-1|TRBJ2-1|16
CASSSGLAFNYNEQFF
>TRBV9|TRBJ1-1|13
CASGGQGNTEAFF
>TRBV20-1|TRBJ2-5|14
CSARRGTGVGTQYF
>TRBV12-3/TRBV12-4|TRBJ2-2|15
CASTPRTGNTGELFF
>TRBV19|TRBJ2-5|17
CASSIRARQVSPGTQYF
>TRBV12-3/TRBV12-4|TRBJ1-5|13
CASSWDSKQPQHF
>TRBV11-2|TRBJ2-7|18
CASSPYPLASGYSYEQYF
>TRBV7-7|TRBJ2-2|15
CASSPGTPRTGELFF
>TRBV7-9|TRBJ2-2|15
CASSSLPPPTGELFF
>TRBV29-1|TRBJ1-1|11
CSVTVNTEAFF
>TRBV5-1|TRBJ1-5|14
CASSLAPRGQPQHF
>TRBV7-6|TRBJ2-1|15
CASSLSGSGYVEQFF
>TRBV20-1|TRBJ2-7|16
CSARDRYGPPPYEQYF
>TRBV5-1|TRBJ1-3|16
CASSYTARFSGNTIYF
>TRBV6-2/TRBV6-3|TRBJ1-5|15
CASSFYQGLLQPQHF
>TRBV5-6|TRBJ1-1|13
CASRVFVNTEAFF